One sample yielded the 5 T cell receptor beta chains listed below, sequenced in a study of beta chain features in type 1 diabetes. The investigators reverse transcribed all of the isolated RNA, so they sequenced expressed TCRB transcripts. The table came from immunoSEQ multiplex PCR; TCRdb's copy has only in-frame clones and leaves some out. The table shows more than 200,000 clones, with under 20% occurring only once. Study findings and constraints: In every one of the four CD4+ subsets, TCRB CDR3s were moderately but significantly shorter in Type 1 diabetes patients.

Their specific antigens are unknown. Sequences were obtained from naive CD4+ T cells from blood. These receptor sequences come from a man aged 25 to 45 with type 1 diabetes.

Comments on this clone: Other DNA sequences of this sample code for an identical CDR3. The chain couples TRBV30 to TRBJ2-7, with D hard to call. Germline CDR1 reads GTSNPN; CDR2 reads SVGIG (reference sequence). This CDR3 is 14 amino acids long. The germline V and J ends were trimmed by 0 bases and 0 bases, with 9 bases remaining between them. The CDR3 protein is CAWSVRGSSYEQYF. CDR3 sequence (DNA): TGTGCCTGGAGTGTGAGAGGAAGCTCCTACGAGCAGTACTTC.

This chain uses TRBV9 with TRBJ2-4; tentatively, D is TRBD1 (5 bases). This CDR3 is 13 amino acids long. Germline V gene lookup returns CDR1 SGDLS and CDR2 YYNGEE. The ends were cut back, 2 bases at V and 5 bases at J, with 8 bases in the middle. The CDR3 spells CASSVDSENIQYF. DNA of the CDR3: TGTGCCAGCAGCGTCGACAGCGAAAACATTCAGTACTTC.

The chain couples TRBV25-1 to TRBJ2-1; 10 bases align to TRBD2. The CDR3 sequence is 15 residues long. Germline loops: CDR1 MGHDK, CDR2 SYGVNS. The J segment lost 7 bases and the V segment lost 4 bases, leaving 7 bases of the junction unmatched. The CDR3 spells CASSAVGLAKNEQFF. The CDR3, as DNA: TGTGCCAGCAGTGCTGTGGGACTAGCGAAAAATGAGCAGTTCTTC.

V usage is TRBV7-6 and J usage is TRBJ1-3; the D is unclear. Trimming cost V 5 bases and J 0 bases, with 8 bases left between them. The CDR3 totals 14 residues. Per germline, CDR1 SGHVS and CDR2 FNYEAQ. CDR3 amino acids: CASSPGTSGNTIYF. The DNA for the CDR3 is TGTGCCAGCAGCCCAGGTACCTCTGGAAACACCATATATTTT.

Only a few counts were recorded for this clone. An end of the junction differs from the germline gene, which may be a read error. DNA for the CDR3: TGCAGCGCTGAAGCTAGATCCACAGATACGCAGTATTTT. Its translation is CSAEARSTDTQYF. The chain joins TRBV29-1 to TRBJ2-3; D is unclear. The germline CDR1 and CDR2 sequences are SQVTM and ANQGSEA. The CDR3 totals 13 residues.